This TCR beta chain originates from a study of Ad26.COV2.S vaccination and SARS-CoV-2 variants. Study-level results: Substantial response breadth was reportedly seen for spike-specific CD8+ and CD4+ T cells after vaccination. The placebo group had lower spike-specific TCR breadth than the vaccine recipients did.

Measured with immunoSEQ multiplex PCR; TCRdb has only the in-frame clones, and not every one. The sample holds roughly 100,000 clones; roughly 75% are singletons and the top ten take around a sixth. In the case of this clone: Its antigen is as yet unknown.

Germline V gene sequence: CDR1 MNHEY, CDR2 SVGAGI. Trimming took 6 bases from V and 1 from J; bases not matched to a gene: 7. The CDR3 has 15 amino acids. The sequenced sample was peripheral blood, obtained after recovery from COVID-19. The sequence was collected from a human donor who had recovered from COVID-19. The chain employs TRBV6-5 and TRBJ1-2; 8 bases map to TRBD1. CDR3 loop: CASRSTGASNYGYTF. For the CDR3, the DNA is TGTGCCAGCAGGTCGACAGGGGCCAGTAACTATGGCTACACCTTC.